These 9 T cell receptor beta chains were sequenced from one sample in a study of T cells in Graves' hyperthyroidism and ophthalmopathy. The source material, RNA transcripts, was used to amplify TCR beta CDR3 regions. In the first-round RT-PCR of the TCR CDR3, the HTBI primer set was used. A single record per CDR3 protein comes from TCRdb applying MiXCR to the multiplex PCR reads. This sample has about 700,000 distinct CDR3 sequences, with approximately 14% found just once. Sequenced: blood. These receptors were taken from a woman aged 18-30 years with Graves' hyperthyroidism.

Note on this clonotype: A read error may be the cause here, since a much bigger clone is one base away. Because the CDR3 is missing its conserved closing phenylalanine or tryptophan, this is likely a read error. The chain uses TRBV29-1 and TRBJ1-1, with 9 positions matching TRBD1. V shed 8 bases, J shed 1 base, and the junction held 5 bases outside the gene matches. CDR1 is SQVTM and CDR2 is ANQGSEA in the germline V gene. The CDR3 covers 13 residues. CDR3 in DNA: TGCAGCCTAACACAGGGGGCGAACACTGAAGCTTTCCTT. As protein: CSLTQGANTEAFL.

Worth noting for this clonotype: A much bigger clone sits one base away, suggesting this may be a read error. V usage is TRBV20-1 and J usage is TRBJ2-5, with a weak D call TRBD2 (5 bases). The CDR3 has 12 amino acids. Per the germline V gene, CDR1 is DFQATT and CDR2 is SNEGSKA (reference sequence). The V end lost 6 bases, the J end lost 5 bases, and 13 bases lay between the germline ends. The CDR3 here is CSARTRRETQYF. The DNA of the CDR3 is TGCAGTGCCCGGACCAGGAGGGAGACCCAGTACTTC.

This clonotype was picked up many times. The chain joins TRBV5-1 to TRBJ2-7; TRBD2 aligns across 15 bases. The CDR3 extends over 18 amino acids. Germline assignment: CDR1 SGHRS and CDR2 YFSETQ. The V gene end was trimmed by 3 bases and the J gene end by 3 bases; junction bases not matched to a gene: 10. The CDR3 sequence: CASSSWTSGRAAVYEQYF. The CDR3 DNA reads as TGCGCCAGCAGCTCCTGGACTAGCGGGAGGGCGGCCGTCTACGAGCAGTACTTC.

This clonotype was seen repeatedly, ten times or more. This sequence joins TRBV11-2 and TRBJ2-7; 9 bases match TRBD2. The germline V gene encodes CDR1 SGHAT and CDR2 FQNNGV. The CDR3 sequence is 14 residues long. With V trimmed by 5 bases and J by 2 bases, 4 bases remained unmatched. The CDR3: CASSVSGGTYEQYF. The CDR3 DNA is TGTGCCAGCAGCGTTAGCGGGGGAACCTACGAGCAGTACTTC.

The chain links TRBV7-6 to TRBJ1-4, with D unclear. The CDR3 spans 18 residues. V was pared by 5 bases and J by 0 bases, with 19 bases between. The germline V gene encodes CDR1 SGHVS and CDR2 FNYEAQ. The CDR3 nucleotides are TGTGCCAGCAGCCCGTCTACACCTACCCTTGCAACTAATGAAAAACTGTTTTTT. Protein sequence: CASSPSTPTLATNEKLFF.

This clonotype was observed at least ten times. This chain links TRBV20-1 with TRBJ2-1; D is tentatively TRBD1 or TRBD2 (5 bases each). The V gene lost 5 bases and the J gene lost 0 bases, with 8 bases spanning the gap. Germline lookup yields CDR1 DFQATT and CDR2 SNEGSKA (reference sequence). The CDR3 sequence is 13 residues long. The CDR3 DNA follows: TGCAGTGCTGCAGGGAGCTCCTACAATGAGCAGTTCTTC. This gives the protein CSAAGSSYNEQFF.

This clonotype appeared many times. DNA for the CDR3: TGTGCCAGCAGCTTATGGCCGGACGCCAAAAACATTCAGTACTTC. Translation: CASSLWPDAKNIQYF. This chain connects TRBV7-2 to TRBJ2-4; no reliable D call. CDR1 and CDR2 from the germline V gene are SGHTA and FQGNSA. CDR3 size: 15 residues. V lost 2 bases and J 1 base, leaving 9 bases between the germline ends.

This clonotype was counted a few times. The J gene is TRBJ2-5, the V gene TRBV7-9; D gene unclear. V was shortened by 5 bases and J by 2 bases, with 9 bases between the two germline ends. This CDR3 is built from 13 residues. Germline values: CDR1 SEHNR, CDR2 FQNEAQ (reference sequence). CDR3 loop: CASSPARQETQYF. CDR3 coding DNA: TGTGCCAGCAGCCCCGCCCGGCAAGAGACCCAGTACTTC.

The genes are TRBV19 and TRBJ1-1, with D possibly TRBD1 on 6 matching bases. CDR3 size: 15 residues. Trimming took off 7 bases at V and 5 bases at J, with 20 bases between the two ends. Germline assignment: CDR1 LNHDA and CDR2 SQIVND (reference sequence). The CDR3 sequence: CASNGQGRRMTEAFF. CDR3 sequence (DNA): TGTGCCAGTAACGGCCAGGGGCGGAGGATGACTGAAGCTTTCTTT.